Listed here are 26 T cell receptor beta chains from one sample, sequenced in a study of T cells after posttransplantation cyclophosphamide (dated by TCRdb to 2015 to 2016). The method was the immunoSEQ multiplex PCR assay. TCRdb took over this immuneACCESS table, retaining in-frame rearrangements with V and J assigned. Such tables are incomplete; in checked studies, under half of the missing clones stem from an unresolved V gene, and the remainder is unexplained. With around 35,000 clones recorded, this sample contains no clone counted only once. The ten largest clones take up 0.95% to 1.5% of the sample. Specimen: PBMCs. Source of these receptors: a girl under 18 in good health, CMV-negative, and a related stem cell transplant donor.

The J gene is TRBJ2-1, the V gene TRBV2, with D tentatively TRBD2 (5 bases). V dropped 6 bases and J dropped 0 bases, with 12 bases sitting between them. The CDR3 has 15 residues. Germline V CDR1 and CDR2: SNHLY, FYNNEI. The CDR3: CASRPWSGSYNEQFF. The CDR3 nucleotides read TGTGCCAGCAGGCCCTGGAGCGGCTCCTACAATGAGCAGTTCTTC.

The J gene is TRBJ2-2, the V gene TRBV29-1; D possibly corresponds to TRBD1 (6 bases). The CDR3 runs 13 residues. Trimming left V 6 bases short and J 7 bases short, with 15 bases between. The germline gives CDR1 SQVTM, CDR2 ANQGSEA. DNA of the CDR3: TGCAGCGTCAAGCTACAGGGAAACGGGGAGCTGTTTTTT. Translating gives CSVKLQGNGELFF.

The chain couples TRBV15 to TRBJ2-1; TRBD2 is a possible D gene (6 bases). In germline, CDR1 is LNHNV, CDR2 YYDKDF (reference sequence). This CDR3 contains 16 residues. V was clipped by 0 bases and J by 0 bases, with 9 bases between them. CDR3 nucleotides: TGTGCCACCAGCAGAGATCTCGGGAGCTCCTACAATGAGCAGTTCTTC. This sequence encodes CATSRDLGSSYNEQFF.

Ten or more counts support this clone. The chain joins TRBV2 to TRBJ2-3, with 9 positions matching TRBD1. V was clipped by 6 bases and J by 3 bases; unmatched bases: 10. This CDR3 is built from 16 residues. From germline, CDR1 is SNHLY and CDR2 FYNNEI. The CDR3, as DNA: TGTGCCAGCAGAGCCCTGGGACAGGGTGGGACAGATACGCAGTATTTT. It specifies CASRALGQGGTDTQYF.

This clone was detected only a few times. This chain links TRBV7-9 with TRBJ1-3; D ambiguous. V was pared by 6 bases and J by 0 bases, with 12 bases between. The CDR3 consists of 15 residues. Germline V CDR1 and CDR2: SEHNR, FQNEAQ (reference sequence). The CDR3 sequence is CASSLNEVSGNTIYF. The CDR3 nucleotides read TGTGCCAGCAGTTTGAACGAGGTCTCTGGAAACACCATATATTTT.

This clone was seen at least ten times. The chain combines TRBV5-1 with TRBJ2-3; D possibly corresponds to TRBD2 (5 bases). V was trimmed by 5 bases and J by 4 bases, leaving 17 bases between them. Germline V CDR1 and CDR2: SGHRS, YFSETQ. The CDR3 runs to 15 residues. The CDR3 loop is CASSFGDGNADTQYF. CDR3 DNA: TGCGCCAGCAGTTTCGGGGATGGTAATGCAGATACGCAGTATTTT.

This clone was counted at least ten times. This chain uses TRBV7-2 with TRBJ2-2; D possibly corresponds to TRBD1 (5 bases). The CDR3 has 14 residues. The V gene's germline CDR1 is SGHTA and CDR2 FQGNSA. V lost 3 bases and J 7 bases, leaving 12 bases between the germline ends. DNA of the CDR3: TGTGCCAGCAGCTTTTGGGGCCAAAACGGGGAGCTGTTTTTT. Translation: CASSFWGQNGELFF.

This clone was counted at least ten times. V is TRBV14 and J is TRBJ2-2; 10 nucleotides line up with TRBD2. Looked up from germline, CDR1 is SGHDN and CDR2 is FVKESK. After removal of 2 bases from V and 1 base from J, the junction contained 7 bases not matched to a gene. CDR3 length: 18 amino acids. CDR3 in DNA: TGTGCCAGCAGCCAACCTTATAGACTAGCGGGGAACACCGGGGAGCTGTTTTTT. It is translated as CASSQPYRLAGNTGELFF.

This clone was detected ten times or more. The chain uses TRBV2 and TRBJ2-7, with TRBD2 identical over 7 bases. The CDR3 sequence is 14 residues long. V gave up 5 bases and J gave up 3 bases; unmatched junction bases: 7. Germline V lookup: CDR1 SNHLY, CDR2 FYNNEI. Here the CDR3 DNA reads TGTGCCAGCAGTAGGCGGGAGAGGATCTACGAGCAGTACTTC. It codes for CASSRRERIYEQYF.

The chain joins TRBV7-8 to TRBJ2-3, with D perhaps TRBD2 (5 bases). The V and J ends lost 2 bases and 0 bases respectively, with 21 bases between them. The CDR3 loop spans 19 amino acids. CDR1 is SGHVS and CDR2 is FQNEAQ in the germline V gene. This CDR3 is CASSLWRWERHTSTDTQYF. The CDR3 DNA sequence: TGTGCCAGCAGCTTATGGAGGTGGGAGAGACACACTAGCACAGATACGCAGTATTTT. The whole variable domain, remainder taken from reference TRBV7-8 and TRBJ2-3, is GAGVSQSPRYKVAKRGQDVALRCDPISGHVSLFWYQQALGQGPEFLTYFQNEAQLDKSGLPSDRFFAERPEGSVSTLKIQRTQQEDSAVYLCASSLWRWERHTSTDTQYFGPGTRLTVL.

This clone has ten or more counts. V is TRBV9 and J is TRBJ1-1; 7 positions match TRBD1. With 3 bases clipped from V and 2 bases from J, the junction kept 1 base outside the gene matches. CDR3 length: 13 residues. Germline CDR1 SGDLS, CDR2 YYNGEE. CDR3 protein: CASSAGGNTEAFF. The CDR3 DNA reads as TGTGCCAGCAGCGCAGGGGGTAACACTGAAGCTTTCTTT.

This clone was picked up many times. The chain couples TRBV4-3 to TRBJ1-2, with no clear D. Germline CDR1 LGHNA, CDR2 YSLEER. The CDR3 is made up of 15 amino acids. Trimming removed 1 base from V and 0 bases from J, with 9 bases in between. CDR3 nucleotide sequence: TGCGCCAGCAGCCAAGGGGAGGGAGCTAACTATGGCTACACCTTC. Its translation: CASSQGEGANYGYTF.

In its sample, this clone was seen many times. This chain connects TRBV5-1 to TRBJ2-7, with 9 positions matching TRBD2. This CDR3 has 15 residues. Germline assignment: CDR1 SGHRS and CDR2 YFSETQ. After removal of 3 bases from V and 4 bases from J, the junction contained 8 bases not matched to a gene. CDR3 DNA: TGCGCCAGCAGCTATCTCGCGGGAGGGCCTTACGAGCAGTACTTC. Encoded protein: CASSYLAGGPYEQYF.

The sample holds many counts of this clone. The J gene is TRBJ2-5, the V gene TRBV6-6; 10 bases fit TRBD2. CDR1 is MNHNY and CDR2 is SVGAGI in the germline V gene (reference sequence). The CDR3 length is 14 residues. V was clipped by 5 bases and J by 7 bases; unmatched bases: 7. CDR3: CASSLAGVEVTQYF. The CDR3 nucleotides are TGTGCCAGCAGTCTAGCGGGAGTTGAAGTGACCCAGTACTTC.

This clone was counted a few times. The chain joins TRBV28 to TRBJ2-7; no clear D gene. V dropped 2 bases and J dropped 2 bases, with 13 bases sitting between them. Germline V gene sequence: CDR1 MDHEN, CDR2 SYDVKM. The CDR3 sequence is 15 residues long. For the CDR3, the DNA is TGTGCCAGCAGTTTAGGATGGAGCGCAACCTACGAGCAGTACTTC. It is translated as CASSLGWSATYEQYF.

Only a few counts were recorded for this clone. The chain carries TRBV27 and TRBJ2-7; D is perhaps TRBD1 (6 bases). The V gene's germline CDR1 is MNHEY and CDR2 SMNVEV (reference sequence). Deletions cut 3 bases from V and 2 bases from J, with 11 bases between. The CDR3 loop spans 14 amino acids. CDR3 sequence reads: CASSLGTLAYEQYF. For the CDR3, the DNA is TGTGCCAGCAGTTTGGGGACACTTGCCTACGAGCAGTACTTC.

This clone was counted between two and nine times. This sequence joins TRBV9 and TRBJ2-1; 12 bases are a match to TRBD2. CDR3 size: 15 residues. CDR1 and CDR2 from the germline V gene are SGDLS and YYNGEE. The J segment lost 6 bases and the V segment lost 3 bases, leaving 4 bases of the junction unmatched. CDR3 nucleotides: TGTGCCAGCAGCGCGACTAGCGGGAGTGGCAATGAGCAGTTCTTC. This codes for CASSATSGSGNEQFF.

This clone was picked up many times. This rearrangement joins TRBV27 to TRBJ2-6; perhaps TRBD1 as D (6 bases). Looked up from germline, CDR1 is MNHEY and CDR2 is SMNVEV (reference sequence). Trimming took off 6 bases at V and 0 bases at J, with 6 bases between the two ends. The CDR3 covers 14 residues. Here the CDR3 reads CASRDSSGANVLTF. For the CDR3, the DNA is TGTGCCAGCAGGGACAGCTCTGGGGCCAACGTCCTGACTTTC.

The V gene is TRBV4-1, the J gene TRBJ2-1, with 10 positions matching TRBD2. J gave up 6 bases and V 0 bases, and 5 bases lay outside the gene matches. Germline lookup yields CDR1 MGHRA and CDR2 YSYEKL. CDR3 size: 16 residues. The CDR3 sequence is CASSQDSAGGSNEQFF. CDR3 bases: TGCGCCAGCAGCCAAGATTCAGCGGGAGGGAGCAATGAGCAGTTCTTC.

The chain employs TRBV20-1 and TRBJ1-3; D is ambiguous. V was trimmed by 5 bases and J by 4 bases, leaving 6 bases between them. There are 11 residues in the CDR3. Germline assignment: CDR1 DFQATT and CDR2 SNEGSKA (reference sequence). This CDR3 is CSAALGNTIYF. In nucleotides, the CDR3 is TGCAGTGCTGCCCTAGGAAACACCATATATTTT.

This clone was seen a handful of times. This sequence joins TRBV7-2 and TRBJ2-5, with TRBD2 matching over 11 bases. Germline CDR1 is SGHTA and CDR2 is FQGNSA. Trimming at V came to 4 bases and at J to 5 bases, leaving 9 bases not matched to a gene. The CDR3 is made up of 16 amino acids. The CDR3 nucleotides read TGTGCCAGCAGCTCCCGACCACTAGCGGGGGTTGAGACCCAGTACTTC. Translation: CASSSRPLAGVETQYF.

This clone was observed a few times. CDR3 DNA: TGTGCCATCAGTGTTCTAGCGGGGGTGAGCACAGATACGCAGTATTTT. It translates to CAISVLAGVSTDTQYF. The V call is TRBV10-3, the J call TRBJ2-3; 10 bases are shared with TRBD2. Trimming at V came to 4 bases and at J to 0 bases, leaving 4 bases not matched to a gene. This CDR3 is built from 16 residues. From germline, CDR1 is ENHRY and CDR2 SYGVKD.

The V and J genes are TRBV28 and TRBJ1-2; 7 bases match TRBD1. In germline, CDR1 is MDHEN, CDR2 SYDVKM. V lost 6 bases to trimming and J lost 4 bases; unmatched junction nucleotides: 11. This CDR3 has 15 residues. CDR3 coding DNA: TGTGCCAGCAGACCTCCCGGGACAGCCTTCTATGGCTACACCTTC. Translating gives CASRPPGTAFYGYTF.

Ten or more counts support this clone. V is TRBV7-7 and J is TRBJ1-4, with 8 bases that match TRBD1. V gave up 4 bases and J gave up 8 bases; unmatched junction bases: 3. The CDR3 covers 13 residues. Per the germline V gene, CDR1 is SSHAT and CDR2 is FNYEAQ (reference sequence). This CDR3 reads CASSSDRGEKLFF. The CDR3, as DNA: TGTGCCAGCAGCTCCGACAGGGGCGAAAAACTGTTTTTT.

In its sample, this clone was seen many times. V is TRBV5-1 and J is TRBJ2-3; TRBD2 aligns across 8 bases. J was trimmed by 6 bases and V by 5 bases; bases with no gene match: 5. Germline-derived CDR1 and CDR2 are SGHRS and YFSETQ. CDR3 size: 13 residues. CDR3 amino acids: CASRSGSMDTQYF. In DNA form, the CDR3 reads TGCGCCAGCAGAAGCGGGAGCATGGATACGCAGTATTTT.

This clone appeared many times. The gene calls are TRBV15 and TRBJ2-6; no definite D call. Germline V gene data show CDR1 as LNHNV and CDR2 as YYDKDF (reference sequence). The CDR3 covers 15 residues. Between the trimmed V and J ends, which lost 0 bases and 1 base, there was a span of 4 bases. CDR3 protein: CATSRDPSGANVLTF. The CDR3 DNA reads as TGTGCCACCAGCAGAGATCCGTCTGGGGCCAACGTCCTGACTTTC.